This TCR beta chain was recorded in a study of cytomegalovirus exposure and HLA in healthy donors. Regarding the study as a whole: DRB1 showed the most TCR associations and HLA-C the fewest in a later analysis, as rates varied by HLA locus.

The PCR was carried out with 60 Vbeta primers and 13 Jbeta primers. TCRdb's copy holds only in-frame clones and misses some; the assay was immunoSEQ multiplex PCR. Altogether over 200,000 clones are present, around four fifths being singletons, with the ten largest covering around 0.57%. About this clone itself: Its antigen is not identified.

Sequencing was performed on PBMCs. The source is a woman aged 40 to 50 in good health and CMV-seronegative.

In nucleotides, the CDR3 is TGTGCCAGCAGCTTAGGGACAGGGAGGGGCTCCCGGCAGTTCTTC. It yields the protein CASSLGTGRGSRQFF. The V call is TRBV7-9, the J call TRBJ2-1; D possibly corresponds to TRBD1 (8 bases). This CDR3 has 15 residues. CDR1 is SEHNR and CDR2 is FQNEAQ in the germline V gene (reference sequence). V was cut by 1 base and J by 12 bases, with 19 bases left in between.